A single sample gave rise to the 17 T cell receptor beta chains below, sequenced in a study of blood T cell repertoires in COVID-19. This table comes from immunoSEQ multiplex PCR, and its TCRdb copy is limited to in-frame clones, with some not included. Among tens of thousands of clones, more than 65% were seen once, and the ten largest hold around 4.1%. Sequencing was performed on peripheral blood. All receptors derive from a woman aged 60-75 years with acute or convalescent COVID-19.

The chain employs TRBV19 and TRBJ1-3; D is unresolved. This CDR3 region has 15 residues. CDR1 is LNHDA, CDR2 SQIVND, per germline (reference sequence). The V end lost 6 bases, the J end lost 2 bases, and 14 bases lay between the germline ends. CDR3 DNA: TGTGCCAGTAGACTAGACGGATCCCCTGGAAACACCATATATTTT. It encodes CASRLDGSPGNTIYF.

CDR3 residues: CASASARDRILKETQYF. Here the CDR3 DNA reads TGTGCTAGTGCCTCCGCAAGGGACAGGATACTCAAAGAGACCCAGTACTTC. The chain joins TRBV12-5 to TRBJ2-5; 8 bases align to TRBD1. V shed 7 bases, J shed 3 bases, and the junction held 16 bases outside the gene matches. The CDR3 contains 17 residues. Germline loops: CDR1 LGHNT, CDR2 FRNRAP.

V and J are TRBV6-5 and TRBJ1-2; D not certain. Germline V gives CDR1 MNHEY, CDR2 SVGAGI. The CDR3 covers 13 residues. The V end was cut by 8 bases, the J end by 2 bases, with 12 bases between. The CDR3 bases are TGTGCCAGCGAGAGGATAGGAAACTATGGCTACACCTTC. Amino acid sequence: CASERIGNYGYTF.

The J gene is TRBJ2-1, the V gene TRBV7-8; D not certain. CDR1 SGHVS and CDR2 FQNEAQ come from the germline V gene. V lost 5 bases, J lost 0 bases, and 5 bases lay in between. This CDR3 region has 13 residues. CDR3 sequence: CASSPSSYNEQFF. CDR3 DNA sequence: TGTGCCAGCAGCCCGAGCTCCTACAATGAGCAGTTCTTC.

The chain couples TRBV28 to TRBJ1-4; perhaps TRBD1 as D (6 bases). CDR1 MDHEN and CDR2 SYDVKM come from the germline V gene. Trimming left V 7 bases short and J 4 bases short, with 22 bases between. The CDR3 extends over 17 amino acids. The CDR3 bases are TGTGCCAGCACCGTGGGGGGGAACAGGGCTTATAATGAAAAACTGTTTTTT. Its translation: CASTVGGNRAYNEKLFF.

The chain carries TRBV9 and TRBJ1-5, with 7 bases that match TRBD1. The CDR3 extends over 14 amino acids. Germline V gene sequence: CDR1 SGDLS, CDR2 YYNGEE. V was clipped by 2 bases and J by 6 bases; unmatched bases: 5. The CDR3 sequence is CASSVGTVGQPQHF. Here the CDR3 DNA reads TGTGCCAGCAGCGTGGGGACAGTAGGTCAGCCCCAGCATTTT.

The V and J genes are TRBV5-6 and TRBJ2-7, with D maybe TRBD2 (5 bases). The germline gives CDR1 SGHDT, CDR2 YYEEEE. V lost 3 bases and J 10 bases, leaving 14 bases between the germline ends. This CDR3 contains 12 residues. The CDR3 DNA reads TGTGCCAGCAGCTACACGGACCGGGGACAGTACTTC. Translating it yields CASSYTDRGQYF.

The chain links TRBV7-9 to TRBJ1-5; D uncertain. The germline V and J ends were trimmed by 3 bases and 10 bases, with 10 bases remaining between them. This CDR3 comprises 12 residues. Germline values: CDR1 SEHNR, CDR2 FQNEAQ (reference sequence). CDR3 in amino acids: CASSFLERPQHF. In DNA, the CDR3 is TGTGCCAGCAGCTTTTTAGAACGTCCCCAGCATTTT. The variable domain in full, completed from reference TRBV7-9 and TRBJ1-5, reads DTGVSQNPRHKITKRGQNVTFRCDPISEHNRLYWYRQTLGQGPEFLTYFQNEAQLEKSRLLSDRFSAERPKGSFSTLEIQRTEQGDSAMYLCASSFLERPQHFGDGTRLSIL.

The rearrangement uses TRBV3-1 (or the pseudogene TRBV3-2) and TRBJ2-7, with 9 bases that match TRBD2. Germline CDR1 reads LGHDT; CDR2 reads YNNKEL (reference sequence). The CDR3 runs 15 residues. The V segment lost 0 bases and the J segment 5 bases; nucleotides outside the gene matches: 5. Written as DNA, the CDR3 is TGTGCCAGCAGCCAAGAGTTTCTAGCGGGGAACGAGCAGTACTTC. The encoded protein is CASSQEFLAGNEQYF.

This clone has a handful of counts. The gene calls are TRBV6-5 and TRBJ1-2; maybe TRBD1 (6 bases). Germline lookup yields CDR1 MNHEY and CDR2 SVGAGI. Trimming shortened V by 6 bases and J by 5 bases, and 13 bases separated the two germline ends. This CDR3 has 13 residues. In nucleotides, the CDR3 is TGTGCCAGCAGCCCCACAGGGAATTATGGCTACACCTTC. Protein: CASSPTGNYGYTF.

The CDR3 nucleotides read TGTGCCAGCTCACATAGACAGGGGGACGGAGAGCAGCCCCAGCATTTT. Amino acid sequence: CASSHRQGDGEQPQHF. The V and J genes are TRBV18 and TRBJ1-5; 9 nucleotides match TRBD1. The trim removed 4 bases at V and 7 bases at J, leaving 11 bases unmatched. The CDR3 runs to 16 residues. CDR1 and CDR2 (germline): KGHSH, LQKENI.

In its sample, this clone was seen once. This chain uses TRBV6-1 with TRBJ2-4; possibly TRBD1 for D (6 bases). V was clipped by 0 bases and J by 8 bases, with 11 bases between them. Germline values: CDR1 MNHNS, CDR2 SASEGT. This CDR3 comprises 14 residues. The CDR3 loop is CASSEAQGVDIQYF. CDR3 DNA sequence: TGTGCCAGCAGTGAAGCACAGGGCGTAGACATTCAGTACTTC.

The J gene is TRBJ2-1, the V gene TRBV10-3, with 11 bases fitting TRBD1. The length of the CDR3 is 13 residues. V was pared by 5 bases and J by 9 bases, with 3 bases of the junction left unmatched. CDR1 and CDR2 (germline): ENHRY, SYGVKD. CDR3 amino acids: CAISPGQGGEQFF. The CDR3, as DNA: TGTGCCATCAGTCCGGGACAGGGGGGTGAGCAGTTCTTC.

The rearrangement joins TRBV5-6 to TRBJ2-7; D is possibly TRBD2 (6 bases). The ends were cut back, 3 bases at V and 3 bases at J, with 10 bases in the middle. CDR1 is SGHDT and CDR2 is YYEEEE in the germline V gene. The CDR3 loop spans 13 amino acids. CDR3 residues: CASSWPGGYEQYF. CDR3 in DNA: TGTGCCAGCAGCTGGCCCGGGGGCTACGAGCAGTACTTC.

The genes are TRBV5-5 and TRBJ2-2; D is ambiguous. The CDR3 runs 15 residues. Trimming cost V 1 base and J 6 bases, with 13 bases left between them. Germline V gene sequence: CDR1 SGHKS, CDR2 YYEKEE (reference sequence). The CDR3 region is CASSLFPLSPGELFF. The CDR3 coding sequence is TGTGCCAGCAGCTTGTTTCCACTTTCCCCCGGGGAGCTGTTTTTT.

The chain is built from TRBV13 and TRBJ1-5, with 7 positions matching TRBD1. The V gene's germline CDR1 is PRHDT and CDR2 FYEKMQ (reference sequence). There are 15 residues in the CDR3. Trimming at V came to 3 bases and at J to 3 bases, leaving 5 bases not matched to a gene. The CDR3 DNA reads TGTGCCAGCAGCTTTCAGGGGGGTAACAATCAGCCCCAGCATTTT. Translated, it gives CASSFQGGNNQPQHF.

This clone showed up just a few times. The chain joins TRBV5-1 to TRBJ1-1; 7 positions match TRBD1. Trimming cost V 6 bases and J 2 bases; bases outside gene matches: 7. The CDR3 totals 14 residues. Germline lookup yields CDR1 SGHRS and CDR2 YFSETQ. CDR3 region: CASTIQGLNTEAFF. In DNA form, the CDR3 reads TGCGCCAGCACCATACAGGGGTTAAACACTGAAGCTTTCTTT.